Given below is one TCR beta chain in context. Trimming pared 4 bases from V and 3 bases from J, leaving 2 bases between. The CDR3 spans 11 residues. This sample was taken from a study of control samples from healthy donors and cancer patients. Assay used: immunoSEQ multiplex PCR; TCRdb lists only in-frame clones, some missing. The sample shows over 80,000 clones, approximately 80% of them seen only once. The gene calls are TRBV12-3 or TRBV12-4 and TRBJ2-3; D gene ambiguous. Sequencing was carried out using blood. This sequence was found in a woman in her twenties or thirties in good health. The CDR3 DNA sequence: TGTGCCAGCAGTTCTACAGATACGCAGTATTTT. This gives the protein CASSSTDTQYF.